This TCR beta chain emerged from a study of CD8+CD57+ T cells in acquired aplastic anemia. On the study more broadly: Each DNA sample taken from sorted CD4+ and CD8+ cells came to 3 to 4 ug on average. Healthy-donor CD4+ cells averaged around 10 million reads.

It was genomic DNA that served as the template for profiling TCR beta VDJ and CDR3. TCRdb used MiXCR to reprocess the reads, holding one entry per CDR3 protein. Here the sample spans hundreds of thousands of distinct CDR3 sequences, under 80% being singletons. About this clonotype itself: Antigen unknown.

Findings of the study overall: Under 35 was the count of CD8+ CDR3 sequences that patients shared with controls.

Trimming left V 6 bases short and J 11 bases short, with 22 bases between. This CDR3 has 14 amino acids. From germline, CDR1 is SGHTA and CDR2 FQGTGA. The chain couples TRBV7-3 to TRBJ1-2; possible D gene TRBD1, 5 bases. This clonotype originated in a human donor in good health, serving as a control. The sequencing sample was made of sorted CD4+, CD8+, or CD8+CD57+ T cells (not recorded which) from PBMCs. CDR3 nucleotide sequence: TGTGCCAGCAGTCTGCTCGGGGGGAACTCAGGTTACACCTTC. Amino acids: CASSLLGGNSGYTF.